What follows are 10 T cell receptor beta chains derived from one specimen sequenced in a study of blood T cell repertoires in COVID-19. Using immunoSEQ multiplex PCR, the repertoire was profiled, and TCRdb retains in-frame clones only, with some absent. The top ten clones hold approximately 12% of a sample with roughly 80,000 clones, about 80% of them seen once. Sample: peripheral blood. The receptors were sampled from a man aged 50-60 years with acute or convalescent COVID-19.

The sample holds one count of this clone. V gene TRBV10-2 combines with J gene TRBJ1-4; 7 positions agree with TRBD1. This CDR3 has 13 residues. The germline V gene encodes CDR1 WSHSY and CDR2 SAAADI. Trimming removed 7 bases from V and 4 bases from J; junction bases left unmatched: 3. CDR3 DNA: TGCGCCAGCACGGACAGGCTTAATGAAAAACTGTTTTTT. Protein sequence: CASTDRLNEKLFF.

CDR3 region: CASSPTRQGAYEQYF. The CDR3 nucleotides are TGTGCCAGCAGCCCCACCCGACAGGGGGCCTACGAGCAGTACTTC. The rearrangement joins TRBV5-5 to TRBJ2-7, with TRBD1 matching 9 bases. The CDR3 length is 15 residues. With 4 bases clipped from V and 2 bases from J, the junction kept 7 bases outside the gene matches. Germline CDR1 reads SGHKS; CDR2 reads YYEKEE (reference sequence). Complete variable domain (other parts from reference TRBV5-5 and TRBJ2-7): DAGVTQSPTHLIKTRGQQVTLRCSPISGHKSVSWYQQVLGQGPQFIFQYYEKEERGRGNFPDRFSARQFPNYSSELNVNALLLGDSALYLCASSPTRQGAYEQYFGPGTRLTVT.

The chain combines TRBV6-2 or TRBV6-3 with TRBJ2-7; 7 positions agree with TRBD2. Germline V CDR1 and CDR2: MNHEY, SVGEGT. The junction had 6 bases not matched to a gene; V was cut back by 4 bases and J by 0 bases. The CDR3 contains 15 residues. The CDR3, as DNA: TGTGCCAGCAGTTCGCCGGGCGGGAGCTCCTACGAGCAGTACTTC. Translated: CASSSPGGSSYEQYF.

The chain carries TRBV2 and TRBJ2-7; D is ambiguous. CDR3 length: 16 residues. The germline V gene has CDR1 SNHLY and CDR2 FYNNEI. V was trimmed by 4 bases and J by 2 bases, leaving 18 bases between them. CDR3 protein: CASSGVYTTYTYEQYF. As DNA, the CDR3 is TGTGCCAGCAGTGGGGTTTATACGACATATACCTACGAGCAGTACTTC.

The CDR3 DNA reads as TGCAGCGTTATCCTCGCCCTGGCAGGGGCCTACAGGAATGAGCAGTTCTTC. Translated: CSVILALAGAYRNEQFF. The chain couples TRBV29-1 to TRBJ2-1, with a tentative D call TRBD1 (6 bases). The length of the CDR3 is 17 residues. Germline loops: CDR1 SQVTM, CDR2 ANQGSEA. The V and J ends lost 5 bases and 7 bases respectively, with 27 bases between them.

The chain links TRBV28 to TRBJ1-1, with TRBD1 as a possible D gene (6 bases). Per the germline V gene, CDR1 is MDHEN and CDR2 is SYDVKM. CDR3 length: 14 residues. The V end was cut by 8 bases, the J end by 3 bases, with 16 bases between. CDR3 protein: CASQRDTLDTEAFF. The CDR3 nucleotides read TGTGCCAGCCAACGGGACACCCTGGACACTGAAGCTTTCTTT.

The gene calls are TRBV6-5 and TRBJ1-3; D not resolved. Per germline, CDR1 MNHEY and CDR2 SVGAGI. V dropped 8 bases and J dropped 0 bases, with 14 bases sitting between them. The CDR3 has 15 residues. CDR3 protein: CASQPLGSSGNTIYF. DNA of the CDR3: TGTGCCAGCCAACCCCTGGGCAGCTCTGGAAACACCATATATTTT.

This clone was detected a few times. This chain connects TRBV6-5 to TRBJ2-2; TRBD2 aligns across 7 bases. The junction had 3 bases not matched to a gene; V was cut back by 8 bases and J by 0 bases. CDR3 length: 14 residues. Germline CDR1 reads MNHEY; CDR2 reads SVGAGI. CDR3 DNA sequence: TGTGCCAGCGGGGAGGGGCCGAACACCGGGGAGCTGTTTTTT. Protein sequence: CASGEGPNTGELFF.

J is TRBJ1-5 and V is TRBV19; TRBD1 is a possible D gene (5 bases). Trimming pared 8 bases from V and 2 bases from J, leaving 13 bases between. Germline V gene lookup returns CDR1 LNHDA and CDR2 SQIVND (reference sequence). There are 14 residues in the CDR3. CDR3 sequence: CASWAGSGNQPQHF. DNA for the CDR3: TGTGCCAGTTGGGCAGGGTCTGGCAATCAGCCCCAGCATTTT. The full variable domain, in which reference TRBV19 and TRBJ1-5 provide the parts outside the CDR3, is DGGITQSPKYLFRKEGQNVTLSCEQNLNHDAMYWYRQDPGQGLRLIYYSQIVNDFQKGDIAEGYSVSREKKESFPLTVTSAQKNPTAFYLCASWAGSGNQPQHFGDGTRLSIL.

This chain joins TRBV5-1 and TRBJ2-2; perhaps TRBD2 as D (6 bases). Germline assignment: CDR1 SGHRS and CDR2 YFSETQ. V was pared by 3 bases and J by 2 bases, with 8 bases between. The CDR3 contains 14 residues. The CDR3: CASSWGENTGELFF. Here the CDR3 DNA reads TGCGCCAGCAGCTGGGGGGAAAACACCGGGGAGCTGTTTTTT.